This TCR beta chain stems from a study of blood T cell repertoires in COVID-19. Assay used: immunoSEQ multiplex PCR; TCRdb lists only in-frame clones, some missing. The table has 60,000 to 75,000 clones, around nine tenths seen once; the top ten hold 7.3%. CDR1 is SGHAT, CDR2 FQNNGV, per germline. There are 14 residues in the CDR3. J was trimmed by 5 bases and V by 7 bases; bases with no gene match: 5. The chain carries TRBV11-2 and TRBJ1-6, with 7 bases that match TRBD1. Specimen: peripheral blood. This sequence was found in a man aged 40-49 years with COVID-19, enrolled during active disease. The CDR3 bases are TGTGCCAGCACCAATGGACAGGATAATTCACCCCTCCACTTT. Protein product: CASTNGQDNSPLHF.